This entry lists 21 T cell receptor beta chains sequenced from one sample in a study of metastatic and nonmetastatic thyroid tumors. Nobody among the patients had been given any treatment before thyroid surgery. TCRdb re-called the PCR reads through MiXCR. Altogether about 12,000 clones are present, 27% being singletons, with the ten largest covering 15% to 20%. The sequenced sample consisted of tumor tissue. Receptors were obtained from a female donor with papillary thyroid cancer or a benign thyroid nodule (not recorded which). Some clones in this sample may be carry-over from other donors' samples.

Ten or more counts support this clone. The CDR3 coding sequence is TGTGCCACCAGTGCCTCTAGCGGGGCGGGAGAGACCCAGTACTTC. This translates into CATSASSGAGETQYF. The rearrangement links TRBV24-1 to TRBJ2-5; 9 nucleotides align to TRBD2. The germline gives CDR1 KGHDR, CDR2 SFDVKD. V lost 5 bases, J lost 4 bases, and 7 bases stayed unmatched. The CDR3 is 15 amino acids.

In this sample, this clone turned up many times. Possible read error: a much larger clone is one base away. In DNA, the CDR3 is TGTGCCAGCAGTCTAGCTAGCGGGAGTTACGAGCAGTACTTC. Protein product: CASSLASGSYEQYF. The V gene is TRBV27, the J gene TRBJ2-7; 10 bases match TRBD2. Germline assignment: CDR1 MNHEY and CDR2 SMNVEV (reference sequence). Trimming at V came to 5 bases and at J to 4 bases, leaving 5 bases not matched to a gene. The CDR3 covers 14 residues.

As for this clone: A read error may produce the germline difference seen at one junction end. The chain links TRBV20-1 to TRBJ1-1; TRBD1 might be the D (5 bases). Germline CDR1 and CDR2: DFQATT and SNEGSKA (reference sequence). CDR3 length: 11 residues. In DNA form, the CDR3 reads TGCAGTGTTGGGGGGAACACCGAAGCTTTCTTT. The encoded protein is CSVGGNTEAFF.

This clone was observed a few times. As DNA, the CDR3 is TGTGCCACCAGAACTAACAGGGTTGAGGGCTACACCTTC. Translating gives CATRTNRVEGYTF. The V and J genes are TRBV24-1 and TRBJ1-2; the D gene is possibly TRBD1 (6 bases). The V end was cut by 7 bases, the J end by 8 bases, with 16 bases between. Germline V CDR1 and CDR2: KGHDR, SFDVKD. The CDR3 is made up of 13 amino acids.

This clone was counted many times. The rearrangement links TRBV18 to TRBJ1-1, with 8 nucleotides matching TRBD1. CDR1 and CDR2 (germline): KGHSH, LQKENI. The ends lost 1 base at V and 6 bases at J; junction bases unmatched: 7. This CDR3 region has 15 residues. For the CDR3, the DNA is TGTGCCAGCTCACCACGGTTGACAGGGGCTTCTGAAGCTTTCTTT. Amino acids: CASSPRLTGASEAFF.

This clone was seen a few times. This could be a read error, since a much larger clone is one nucleotide away. Other nucleotide sequences from this sample produce the same CDR3. The chain carries TRBV24-1 and TRBJ2-3; D unresolved. Trimming cost V 5 bases and J 2 bases, with 10 bases left between them. The germline V gene encodes CDR1 KGHDR and CDR2 SFDVKD. This CDR3 spans 14 amino acids. In nucleotides, the CDR3 is TGTGCCACCAGTGGTGCTAGAGACACAGATACGCAGTATTTT. Translated: CATSGARDTDTQYF.

This clone occurred a few times. The V gene is TRBV6-2 or TRBV6-3, the J gene TRBJ1-5, with unresolved D. This CDR3 region has 14 residues. With 5 bases removed from V and 6 bases from J, the gap between germline ends came to 14 bases. Germline CDR1 is MNHEY and CDR2 is SVGEGT. The CDR3 DNA reads TGTGCCAGCAGTCCTCGCGAACCCACTCAGCCCCAGCATTTT. Its translation is CASSPREPTQPQHF.

This clone is labeled medium-sized. The V call is TRBV20-1, the J call TRBJ2-1; TRBD2 matches 14 bases. CDR3 size: 16 residues. V trimming: 4 bases; J trimming: 7 bases; junction bases outside the gene matches: 9. Germline CDR1 reads DFQATT; CDR2 reads SNEGSKA (reference sequence). DNA of the CDR3: TGCAGTGCTATATGGACTAGCGGGAGGATCGGAAATGAGCAGTTCTTC. Translation: CSAIWTSGRIGNEQFF.

The chain employs TRBV5-1 and TRBJ2-7, with D maybe TRBD1 (5 bases). V was cut by 5 bases and J by 4 bases, with 19 bases left in between. The CDR3 contains 15 residues. The V gene's germline CDR1 is SGHRS and CDR2 YFSETQ. This chain's CDR3 is CASSTQGALGYEQYF. CDR3 coding DNA: TGCGCCAGCAGTACCCAAGGGGCCTTGGGGTACGAGCAGTACTTC.

Only one count was recorded for this clone. This rearrangement joins TRBV20-1 to TRBJ2-7; weak D call: TRBD1 (5 bases). V dropped 1 base and J dropped 1 base, with 11 bases sitting between them. The CDR3 spans 14 residues. Germline lookup yields CDR1 DFQATT and CDR2 SNEGSKA (reference sequence). CDR3 nucleotide sequence: TGCAGTGCTAGAGCCCCAGACAGTTCCTACGAGCAGTACGTC. Protein sequence: CSARAPDSSYEQYV.

This clone rates as medium-sized. This chain connects TRBV5-8 to TRBJ2-1; D possibly uses TRBD1 or TRBD2 (5 bases each). The germline CDR1 and CDR2 sequences are SGHTS and YDEGEE. CDR3 size: 15 residues. Trimming removed 2 bases at V and 3 bases at J, with 12 bases between. The CDR3 loop is CASSFRGDYYNEQFF. In DNA, the CDR3 is TGTGCCAGCAGCTTTCGGGGCGACTACTACAATGAGCAGTTCTTC. Full variable domain (missing parts from reference TRBV5-8 and TRBJ2-1): EAGVTQSPTHLIKTRGQQATLRCSPISGHTSVYWYQQALGLGLQFLLWYDEGEERNRGNFPPRFSGRQFPNYSSELNVNALELEDSALYLCASSFRGDYYNEQFFGPGTRLTVL.

In its sample, this clone was seen many times. Relative to the germline gene, one junction end is altered; a read error may explain this. The CDR3 region has the DNA TGTGCCAGCAGCCTAGCGTTTTCTGCAACAGATACGCAGTATTTT. Encoded protein: CASSLAFSATDTQYF. V and J are TRBV7-8 and TRBJ2-3; maybe TRBD2 (6 bases). This CDR3 is built from 15 residues. Germline lookup yields CDR1 SGHVS and CDR2 FQNEAQ.

This clone was detected ten times or more. This chain uses TRBV6-1 with TRBJ2-5; D perhaps matches TRBD2 (5 bases). The length of the CDR3 is 13 residues. Trimming cost V 6 bases and J 5 bases, with 13 bases left between them. Germline CDR1 is MNHNS and CDR2 is SASEGT. The CDR3 is CASSPPLAETQYF. The CDR3 DNA follows: TGTGCCAGCAGCCCCCCCCTAGCCGAGACCCAGTACTTC.

By share of the sample, this clone is medium-sized (0.01 to 0.1%). J is TRBJ2-7 and V is TRBV6-5; D may be TRBD2 (7 bases). Germline CDR1 reads MNHEY; CDR2 reads SVGAGI. The CDR3 is 15 residues long. V lost 1 base and J 5 bases, leaving 15 bases between the germline ends. The CDR3 reads CASSYWGGRNDEQYF. In DNA form, the CDR3 reads TGTGCCAGCAGTTACTGGGGGGGCCGCAACGACGAGCAGTACTTC.

This clone was observed a few times. The rearrangement links TRBV10-1 to TRBJ1-1; TRBD1 agrees at 7 bases. Germline CDR1 reads WNHNN; CDR2 reads SYGVQD (reference sequence). CDR3 length: 14 residues. Trimming took 3 bases from V and 5 from J; bases not matched to a gene: 6. The CDR3 nucleotides read TGCGCCAGCAGTGACGCCGCAGGGGGGACTGAAGCTTTCTTT. The encoded protein is CASSDAAGGTEAFF.

The chain joins TRBV6-1 to TRBJ2-5; the D gene is possibly TRBD1 (6 bases). This CDR3 contains 15 residues. V was shortened by 6 bases and J by 1 base, with 15 bases between the two germline ends. The germline V gene has CDR1 MNHNS and CDR2 SASEGT. CDR3: CASSHWGPVQETQYF. For the CDR3, the DNA is TGTGCCAGCAGCCACTGGGGGCCCGTCCAAGAGACCCAGTACTTC.

This clone was counted at least ten times. The chain carries TRBV20-1 and TRBJ2-3; D gene unclear. CDR1 is DFQATT, CDR2 SNEGSKA, per germline (reference sequence). The CDR3 runs 15 residues. Trimming pared 3 bases from V and 1 base from J, leaving 14 bases between. The CDR3 bases are TGCAGTGCTAGTTTAAGGAGTGTCGGCACAGATACGCAGTATTTT. It specifies CSASLRSVGTDTQYF.

In this sample, this clone turned up a few times. The chain carries TRBV6-1 and TRBJ2-7; 9 bases align to TRBD2. The length of the CDR3 is 15 residues. Trimming removed 1 base from V and 4 bases from J; junction bases left unmatched: 5. CDR1 MNHNS and CDR2 SASEGT come from the germline V gene. The CDR3 DNA reads as TGTGCCAGCAGTGAAGGGGCTAGCGGGGTTTACGAGCAGTACGTC. Its protein is CASSEGASGVYEQYV.

The chain joins TRBV5-1 to TRBJ2-1; 14 bases map to TRBD2. The CDR3 runs to 15 residues. Trimming removed 4 bases from V and 8 bases from J; junction bases left unmatched: 5. The germline gives CDR1 SGHRS, CDR2 YFSETQ. As DNA, the CDR3 is TGCGCCAGCAGCAAGGGACTAGCGGGAGCGGATGAGCAGTTCTTC. Encoded protein: CASSKGLAGADEQFF.

The chain has TRBV30 and TRBJ1-5, with 10 nucleotides matching TRBD1. The J segment lost 6 bases and the V segment lost 3 bases, leaving 11 bases of the junction unmatched. Germline V lookup: CDR1 GTSNPN, CDR2 SVGIG (reference sequence). There are 16 residues in the CDR3. As DNA, the CDR3 is TGTGCCTGGAGGAAGCCGGGACAGGGGCGAAGTCAGCCCCAGCATTTT. Translated: CAWRKPGQGRSQPQHF.

This clone came up a few times. The chain recombines TRBV6-4 with TRBJ1-6, with D perhaps TRBD1 (5 bases). Trimming took off 3 bases at V and 10 bases at J, with 10 bases between the two ends. The CDR3 sequence is 13 residues long. Per germline, CDR1 MRHNA and CDR2 SNTAGT. CDR3 loop: CASSEEGESPLHF. DNA for the CDR3: TGTGCCAGCAGTGAAGAAGGGGAGTCACCCCTCCACTTT.